This is a list of T cell receptor beta chains from one sample in a study of radiation and T cells in renal cell carcinoma. Assay: immunoSEQ multiplex PCR; the TCRdb copy retains only in-frame clones and omits some. The sample records just over 95,000 clones, less than 90% being singletons. The sequenced sample was blood, obtained from a patient whose treatment included radiotherapy and nephrectomy. The receptors were sampled from a man over 45 with renal cell carcinoma. Both conserved end residues are part of each CDR3. The D gene is left open where the match is weak. Clone size is not always given. Where it is, it says once, few, many or a class for expanded clones.

cdr3_aa	cdr3_nt	v_call	j_call	d_call	cdr3_length	clone_size
CASSPDRQGFPYEQYF	TGTGCCAGTAGTCCCGATAGACAGGGCTTCCCCTACGAGCAGTACTTC	TRBV19	TRBJ2-7	TRBD1	16	NA
CASSPVSGGVDEQYF	TGTGCCAGCTCACCAGTGTCTGGGGGAGTCGACGAGCAGTACTTC	TRBV18	TRBJ2-7	NA	15	NA
CASRTRTARSNEKLFF	TGTGCCAGTAGAACCCGGACAGCGAGATCTAATGAAAAACTGTTTTTT	TRBV19	TRBJ1-4	NA	16	NA
CASSPSRGTGELFF	TGTGCCAGCTCACCATCCAGGGGAACCGGGGAGCTGTTTTTT	TRBV18	TRBJ2-2	NA	14	NA
CASSARQGSSSPLHF	TGTGCCAGTAGTGCAAGACAGGGGAGTAGTTCACCCCTCCACTTT	TRBV19	TRBJ1-6	TRBD1	15	NA
CASISGRWEAFF	TGTGCCAGTATCTCGGGTCGGTGGGAAGCTTTCTTT	TRBV19	TRBJ1-1	NA	12	many
CASSLLRGSGNTIYF	TGTGCCAGCAGTTTACTGCGCGGGTCCGGAAACACCATATATTTT	TRBV27	TRBJ1-3	NA	15	NA
CASTFRVDQPQHF	TGTGCCAGCACCTTCCGGGTGGATCAGCCCCAGCATTTT	TRBV2	TRBJ1-5	NA	13	NA
CASSLAGTHGGTQYF	TGCGCCAGCAGCTTGGCCGGGACTCACGGTGGGACCCAGTACTTC	TRBV5-1	TRBJ2-5	NA	15	NA
CASSLKGRDNEKLFF	TGTGCCAGCAGCTTAAAGGGCAGAGATAATGAAAAACTGTTTTTT	TRBV7-3	TRBJ1-4	NA	15	few
CASSSGTGISYEQYF	TGCGCCAGCAGCTCCGGGACAGGGATCTCCTACGAGCAGTACTTC	TRBV5-1	TRBJ2-7	TRBD1	15	once
CASSFGLILSPLHF	TGTGCCAGCAGCTTCGGCCTCATTTTGTCACCCCTCCACTTT	TRBV5-8	TRBJ1-6	NA	14	NA
CASKGLGTGELFF	TGTGCCAGCAAAGGTTTGGGCACCGGGGAGCTGTTTTTT	TRBV6-5	TRBJ2-2	NA	13	once
CASSVADWTGELFF	TGTGCCAGCAGCGTGGCCGACTGGACCGGGGAGCTGTTTTTT	TRBV9	TRBJ2-2	NA	14	NA
CASSMNRGNSGNTIYF	TGTGCCAGCAGCATGAACAGGGGGAATTCTGGAAACACCATATATTTT	TRBV7-6	TRBJ1-3	TRBD1	16	NA
CSVAGTGYEQYF	TGCAGCGTTGCTGGGACCGGGTACGAGCAGTACTTC	TRBV29-1	TRBJ2-7	NA	12	NA
CATSRAWGFGAEQYF	TGTGCCACCAGCAGAGCTTGGGGGTTTGGAGCCGAGCAGTACTTC	TRBV15	TRBJ2-7	NA	15	NA
CASSLGQGIHEQYF	TGTGCCAGCAGCTTAGGACAGGGGATCCACGAGCAGTACTTC	TRBV13	TRBJ2-7	TRBD1	14	NA
CASSLGVGGANVLTF	TGTGCCAGCAGCTTAGGAGTGGGTGGGGCCAACGTCCTGACTTTC	TRBV7-9	TRBJ2-6	NA	15	NA
CASSLDTYEQYF	TGTGCCAGCAGCTTAGACACGTACGAGCAGTACTTC	TRBV11-2	TRBJ2-7	NA	12	NA
CASSGGYYEQYF	TGTGCCAGCAGTGGGGGGTACTACGAGCAGTACTTC	TRBV2	TRBJ2-7	NA	12	NA
CASSSQTTRRTEAFF	TGTGCCAGTAGTTCACAAACGACCCGGCGGACTGAAGCTTTCTTT	TRBV19	TRBJ1-1	NA	15	NA
CASRPEQGVGYGYTF	TGTGCCAGCAGGCCCGAACAGGGTGTGGGGTATGGCTACACCTTC	TRBV28	TRBJ1-2	NA	15	NA
CASTGQTYEQYF	TGTGCCAGTACCGGACAGACCTACGAGCAGTACTTC	TRBV19	TRBJ2-7	NA	12	NA
CASSPISGQGTDTQYF	TGTGCCAGCTCACCGATTTCGGGACAGGGCACAGATACGCAGTATTTT	TRBV18	TRBJ2-3	TRBD1	16	NA
CASSALSRQGGGYTF	TGTGCCAGCAGCGCGCTATCGAGGCAGGGAGGTGGCTACACCTTC	TRBV5-4	TRBJ1-2	NA	15	few
CASNQRGGNTEAFF	TGTGCCAGCAATCAAAGGGGCGGGAACACTGAAGCTTTCTTT	TRBV6-1	TRBJ1-1	NA	14	few
CASSEDRAVQPQHF	TGTGCCAGTAGCGAGGACAGGGCAGTTCAGCCCCAGCATTTT	TRBV19	TRBJ1-5	TRBD1	14	NA
CASSDRGLIPSTGELFF	TGTGCCAGCAGTGACAGGGGGCTTATCCCCAGCACCGGGGAGCTGTTTTTT	TRBV6-1	TRBJ2-2	TRBD1	17	once